Listed here are 25 T cell receptor beta chains from one sample, sequenced in a study of cytomegalovirus exposure and HLA in healthy donors. Use of 60 Vbeta and 13 Jbeta primers characterized the PCR. Method: immunoSEQ multiplex PCR; TCRdb's copy keeps in-frame clones and lacks some. The sample consists of around 160,000 clones, 68% of them appearing once. Source material: PBMCs. Every receptor here comes from a man in his fifties or sixties in good health and CMV-seronegative.

This clone has just a few counts. This chain uses TRBV28 with TRBJ2-7; D is perhaps TRBD2 (5 bases). The V gene lost 4 bases and the J gene lost 12 bases, with 10 bases spanning the gap. The CDR3 has 10 residues. Looked up from germline, CDR1 is MDHEN and CDR2 is SYDVKM. CDR3 in DNA: TGTGCCAGCAGTTCGAGGGTGTCGTACTTC. Its translation: CASSSRVSYF. Supplemented by reference TRBV28 and TRBJ2-7, the full variable domain reads DVKVTQSSRYLVKRTGEKVFLECVQDMDHENMFWYRQDPGLGLRLIYFSYDVKMKEKGDIPEGYSVSREKKERFSLILESASTNQTSMYLCASSSRVSYFGPGTRLTVT.

The sample holds a few counts of this clone. The chain joins TRBV19 to TRBJ1-5; 7 bases align to TRBD1. The CDR3 sequence is 15 residues long. The J segment lost 5 bases and the V segment lost 5 bases, leaving 9 bases of the junction unmatched. Germline loops: CDR1 LNHDA, CDR2 SQIVND (reference sequence). As DNA, the CDR3 is TGTGCCAGTAGTGAGGGGGCACAGGGCTATCAGCCCCAGCATTTT. It codes for CASSEGAQGYQPQHF.

The genes are TRBV5-1 and TRBJ1-1; D is ambiguous. Per germline, CDR1 SGHRS and CDR2 YFSETQ. Trimming removed 0 bases at V and 9 bases at J, with 9 bases between. The CDR3 extends over 12 amino acids. The CDR3 sequence is CASSLGGDKAFF. CDR3 nucleotide sequence: TGCGCCAGCAGCTTGGGGGGAGATAAAGCTTTCTTT.

The J gene is TRBJ2-7, the V gene TRBV18; 9 bases are shared with TRBD1. The CDR3 sequence is 15 residues long. Germline V CDR1 and CDR2: KGHSH, LQKENI. V was pared by 4 bases and J by 5 bases, with 9 bases of the junction left unmatched. The CDR3 DNA follows: TGTGCCAGCTCACTAAACACAGGGGGCAGGGACGAGCAGTACTTC. Residues: CASSLNTGGRDEQYF.

The chain has TRBV19 and TRBJ2-4; TRBD2 matches 9 bases. Losses at the gene ends were 1 base for V and 5 bases for J; bases not matched to a gene: 6. Looked up from germline, CDR1 is LNHDA and CDR2 is SQIVND (reference sequence). CDR3 size: 16 residues. Written as DNA, the CDR3 is TGTGCCAGTAGTATAGGGGTTAGCGGGGGCGAAAACATTCAGTACTTC. Amino acids: CASSIGVSGGENIQYF.

V gene TRBV5-1 combines with J gene TRBJ2-1, with TRBD1 as a possible D gene (6 bases). This CDR3 comprises 17 residues. Germline CDR1 and CDR2: SGHRS and YFSETQ. Trimming took 0 bases from V and 0 from J, leaving 13 bases between them. The CDR3 loop reads CASSLAPTGISYNEQFF. The CDR3 nucleotides are TGCGCCAGCAGCTTGGCCCCTACAGGGATCTCCTACAATGAGCAGTTCTTC.

This clone was found a few times. V is TRBV7-3 and J is TRBJ1-5; D is uncertain. From germline, CDR1 is SGHTA and CDR2 FQGTGA. Trimming took off 1 base at V and 6 bases at J, with 7 bases between the two ends. The CDR3 is 13 residues long. CDR3 sequence (DNA): TGTGCCAGCAGCTTAATTCGAGGTCAGCCCCAGCATTTT. This gives the protein CASSLIRGQPQHF.

The chain is built from TRBV7-9 and TRBJ1-1; D not resolved. The CDR3 length is 14 residues. V lost 1 base, J lost 6 bases, and 12 bases lay in between. In germline, CDR1 is SEHNR, CDR2 FQNEAQ (reference sequence). CDR3 bases: TGTGCCAGCAGCTTAGAAACGCGGGGTCCTGAAGCTTTCTTT. It translates to CASSLETRGPEAFF.

This clone has a handful of counts. The rearrangement joins TRBV5-1 to TRBJ1-3; D gene ambiguous. This CDR3 is built from 14 residues. CDR1 and CDR2 (germline): SGHRS, YFSETQ. V lost 0 bases and J 0 bases, leaving 4 bases between the germline ends. In DNA form, the CDR3 reads TGCGCCAGCAGCTTGGGCGACTCTGGAAACACCATATATTTT. Its protein product is CASSLGDSGNTIYF.

Comment on this clone: Germline is not matched at one junction end, which may reflect a read error. The gene calls are TRBV6-6 and TRBJ1-1; 7 bases are shared with TRBD1. This CDR3 is 14 amino acids long. Per the germline V gene, CDR1 is MNHNY and CDR2 is SVGAGI (reference sequence). The CDR3 bases are TGTGCCAGCAGCCGACAGGGTACGAACACTGAAACTTTCTTT. The encoded protein is CASSRQGTNTETFF.

The chain carries TRBV6-1 and TRBJ1-1; D unresolved. Trimming removed 0 bases at V and 11 bases at J, with 25 bases between. CDR1 and CDR2 from the germline V gene are MNHNS and SASEGT. CDR3 length: 17 residues. The CDR3 region has the DNA TGTGCCAGCAGTGAAGCGCGGCGGGGTTCGGGAAATTCCAGGGCTTTCTTT. It yields the protein CASSEARRGSGNSRAFF.

The rearrangement links TRBV13 to TRBJ1-6, with D tentatively TRBD1 (5 bases). Germline CDR1 and CDR2: PRHDT and FYEKMQ (reference sequence). This CDR3 contains 15 residues. V was trimmed by 6 bases and J by 8 bases, leaving 17 bases between them. CDR3 in amino acids: CASRPRGGRDSPLHF. The CDR3 DNA reads as TGTGCCAGCAGACCCCGGGGGGGTAGGGATTCACCCCTCCACTTT.

The chain combines TRBV5-1 with TRBJ2-5, with 7 nucleotides matching TRBD2. The J segment lost 1 base and the V segment lost 4 bases, leaving 4 bases of the junction unmatched. This CDR3 comprises 14 residues. Germline values: CDR1 SGHRS, CDR2 YFSETQ. The CDR3 loop reads CASSRTGGQETQYF. DNA for the CDR3: TGCGCCAGCAGCCGGACGGGGGGCCAAGAGACCCAGTACTTC. Full variable domain (missing parts from reference TRBV5-1 and TRBJ2-5): KAGVTQTPRYLIKTRGQQVTLSCSPISGHRSVSWYQQTPGQGLQFLFEYFSETQRNKGNFPGRFSGRQFSNSRSEMNVSTLELGDSALYLCASSRTGGQETQYFGPGTRLLVL.

V usage is TRBV27 and J usage is TRBJ2-2; D is possibly TRBD1 (5 bases). The CDR3 runs to 15 residues. Germline CDR1 reads MNHEY; CDR2 reads SMNVEV (reference sequence). The V end was cut by 0 bases, the J end by 8 bases, with 13 bases between. DNA for the CDR3: TGTGCCAGCAGTTTATCGGTCACAGGACGAGGGGAGCTGTTTTTT. Translation: CASSLSVTGRGELFF.

This sequence joins TRBV27 and TRBJ2-7; possible D gene TRBD2, 7 bases. The CDR3 contains 15 residues. From germline, CDR1 is MNHEY and CDR2 SMNVEV (reference sequence). The germline V and J ends were trimmed by 6 bases and 0 bases, with 15 bases remaining between them. The CDR3: CASSRRGGTSYEQYF. For the CDR3, the DNA is TGTGCCAGCAGCCGCCGCGGGGGCACCTCCTACGAGCAGTACTTC.

This clone was seen more than once but under ten times. The chain recombines TRBV5-6 with TRBJ1-5; maybe TRBD1 (6 bases). V was clipped by 3 bases and J by 3 bases, with 13 bases between them. There are 15 residues in the CDR3. Germline loops: CDR1 SGHDT, CDR2 YYEEEE. The CDR3 DNA is TGTGCCAGCAGCTCTAGGGGGGGCTACAATCAGCCCCAGCATTTT. Its translation is CASSSRGGYNQPQHF.

The chain combines TRBV4-2 with TRBJ1-2, with TRBD1 matching over 9 bases. After removal of 5 bases from V and 1 base from J, the junction contained 8 bases not matched to a gene. Germline V lookup: CDR1 LGHNA, CDR2 YNFKEQ. This CDR3 is built from 16 residues. The CDR3 coding sequence is TGTGCCAGCAGCAAACTACAGGGGGCGCTTAACTATGGCTACACCTTC. Residues: CASSKLQGALNYGYTF.

This clone was seen only a few times. The chain is built from TRBV19 and TRBJ2-3; TRBD2 is a possible D gene (6 bases). The V and J ends lost 7 bases and 2 bases respectively, with 13 bases between them. The CDR3 is 14 amino acids. CDR1 is LNHDA, CDR2 SQIVND, per germline (reference sequence). CDR3 in amino acids: CASKDYPSTDTQYF. CDR3 nucleotide sequence: TGTGCCAGTAAGGACTACCCCTCCACAGATACGCAGTATTTT.

The V and J genes are TRBV11-1 and TRBJ2-2; no clear D. V was trimmed by 2 bases and J by 7 bases, leaving 11 bases between them. This CDR3 region has 14 residues. The germline gives CDR1 SGHAT, CDR2 FQDESV (reference sequence). The CDR3 here is CASSLSAAGGELFF. The CDR3 nucleotides read TGTGCCAGCAGCTTAAGCGCGGCCGGCGGGGAGCTGTTTTTT. The complete variable domain, with remaining parts taken from reference TRBV11-1 and TRBJ2-2, reads EAEVAQSPRYKITEKSQAVAFWCDPISGHATLYWYRQILGQGPELLVQFQDESVVDDSQLPKDRFSAERLKGVDSTLKIQPAELGDSAMYLCASSLSAAGGELFFGEGSRLTVL.

CDR3 loop: CASSLGQGHLHF. The CDR3 DNA follows: TGTGCCAGCAGCCTCGGACAGGGGCACCTCCACTTT. This chain connects TRBV11-3 to TRBJ1-6, with 9 bases lining up with TRBD1. The CDR3 loop spans 12 amino acids. Germline CDR1 and CDR2: SGHNT and YENEEA. V lost 5 bases and J lost 15; bases outside the gene matches: 5.

The J gene is TRBJ1-1, the V gene TRBV2; tentatively, D is TRBD1 (5 bases). Between the trimmed V and J ends, which lost 6 bases and 1 base, there was a span of 15 bases. CDR1 SNHLY and CDR2 FYNNEI come from the germline V gene. This CDR3 contains 15 residues. CDR3: CASRKTAQENTEAFF. CDR3 nucleotides: TGTGCCAGCAGGAAGACAGCCCAAGAGAACACTGAAGCTTTCTTT.

The chain links TRBV6-5 to TRBJ1-5; maybe TRBD1 (6 bases). The CDR3 length is 15 residues. Looked up from germline, CDR1 is MNHEY and CDR2 is SVGAGI. Trimming stripped 3 bases from V and 2 bases from J, with 11 bases between. The CDR3 region is CASSYTGNGNQPQHF. The DNA for the CDR3 is TGTGCCAGCAGTTATACAGGGAACGGCAATCAGCCCCAGCATTTT.

This clone was recorded once. V is TRBV19 and J is TRBJ1-3; a possible D gene is TRBD1 (6 bases). The CDR3 contains 16 residues. Germline CDR1 reads LNHDA; CDR2 reads SQIVND (reference sequence). V shed 3 bases and J shed 0 bases, with 12 bases lying between them. CDR3 amino acids: CASSMESRGSGNTIYF. The CDR3 DNA sequence: TGTGCCAGTAGTATGGAAAGCAGGGGCTCTGGAAACACCATATATTTT. The full variable domain, with the rest looked up from reference TRBV19 and TRBJ1-3, is DGGITQSPKYLFRKEGQNVTLSCEQNLNHDAMYWYRQDPGQGLRLIYYSQIVNDFQKGDIAEGYSVSREKKESFPLTVTSAQKNPTAFYLCASSMESRGSGNTIYFGEGSWLTVV.

The chain combines TRBV6-5 with TRBJ1-1; TRBD1 might be the D (6 bases). CDR3 length equals 15 residues. Germline V CDR1 and CDR2: MNHEY, SVGAGI. Trimming shortened V by 6 bases and J by 0 bases, and 14 bases separated the two germline ends. The CDR3 reads CASSLNRVMNTEAFF. CDR3 sequence (DNA): TGTGCCAGCAGCCTTAACAGGGTTATGAACACTGAAGCTTTCTTT.

This chain uses TRBV6-1 with TRBJ2-1, with TRBD1 identical over 7 bases. Germline CDR1 reads MNHNS; CDR2 reads SASEGT. The CDR3 length is 13 residues. V gave up 2 bases and J gave up 12 bases; unmatched junction bases: 7. The CDR3 DNA sequence: TGTGCCAGCAGTGAAATAAGGGGGCAAGGGCAGTTCTTC. Protein sequence: CASSEIRGQGQFF.